Presented here are 31 T cell receptor beta chains from one specimen sequenced in a study of CD8 T cells in Susac syndrome. Reverse transcription of roughly 0.5 to 1 ug RNA used random hexamers. From the immunoSEQ multiplex PCR reads, TCRdb called clonotypes with MiXCR, one entry per CDR3 protein. The data contain roughly 180,000 distinct CDR3 sequences, less than 95% of them singletons. Sequenced: CD4+ T cells from PBMCs. The receptor set was obtained from a human donor in good health.

This rearrangement joins TRBV12-3 or TRBV12-4 to TRBJ1-5; D gene ambiguous. V was clipped by 6 bases and J by 5 bases, with 17 bases between them. The CDR3 spans 15 residues. This CDR3 reads CASSLDGGRYQPQHF. CDR3 bases: TGTGCCAGCAGCCTGGATGGAGGGAGATATCAGCCCCAGCATTTT.

This clonotype occurred a few times. CDR3 sequence: CASSQRGPYNEQFF. DNA of the CDR3: TGTGCCAGCAGCCAGCGGGGGCCCTACAATGAGCAGTTCTTC. The rearrangement links TRBV6-2 or TRBV6-3 to TRBJ2-1; TRBD2 matches at 8 bases. Germline V gives CDR1 MNHEY, CDR2 SVGEGT. J lost 2 bases, V lost 6 bases, and 3 bases had no gene match. This CDR3 has 14 residues.

This chain links TRBV27 with TRBJ1-1; 9 nucleotides match TRBD1. This CDR3 has 13 residues. The germline gives CDR1 MNHEY, CDR2 SMNVEV (reference sequence). Unmatched junction bases numbered 8, after V lost 5 bases and J lost 10 bases. The CDR3 bases are TGTGCCAGCAGTCCGAACAGGGGGCAGGCAGCTTTCTTT. Its protein product is CASSPNRGQAAFF.

This chain connects TRBV30 to TRBJ1-4; 7 bases match TRBD1. Germline V gives CDR1 GTSNPN, CDR2 SVGIG (reference sequence). The trim removed 0 bases at V and 4 bases at J, leaving 2 bases unmatched. The CDR3 is made up of 14 amino acids. The CDR3 nucleotides read TGTGCCTGGAGTGTACGACAGGGTAATGAAAAACTGTTTTTT. This gives the protein CAWSVRQGNEKLFF.

The chain links TRBV29-1 to TRBJ2-3, with TRBD1 identical over 11 bases. The CDR3 consists of 15 residues. Germline CDR1 and CDR2: SQVTM and ANQGSEA. The trim removed 6 bases at V and 3 bases at J, leaving 8 bases unmatched. In nucleotides, the CDR3 is TGCAGCGTCCCCGACCGGGACAGGGGGACAGATACGCAGTATTTT. Protein: CSVPDRDRGTDTQYF.

V usage is TRBV20-1 and J usage is TRBJ2-1; 8 positions agree with TRBD2. Per germline, CDR1 DFQATT and CDR2 SNEGSKA (reference sequence). The J segment lost 0 bases and the V segment lost 3 bases, leaving 10 bases of the junction unmatched. This CDR3 has 17 amino acids. The CDR3 nucleotides are TGCAGTGCTAGTACCCTAGCGGGTGTGAGCTCCTACAATGAGCAGTTCTTC. Protein product: CSASTLAGVSSYNEQFF.

This chain joins TRBV19 and TRBJ2-1; 8 bases are a match to TRBD1. Trimming at V came to 4 bases and at J to 6 bases, leaving 8 bases not matched to a gene. The CDR3 has 15 residues. Germline V gene data show CDR1 as LNHDA and CDR2 as SQIVND (reference sequence). CDR3 loop: CASSSGQGGGNEQFF. CDR3 coding DNA: TGTGCCAGTAGTAGCGGACAGGGTGGTGGCAATGAGCAGTTCTTC.

The chain couples TRBV7-2 to TRBJ1-5; D unclear. This CDR3 has 14 residues. Trimming took off 4 bases at V and 5 bases at J, with 12 bases between the two ends. Germline CDR1 SGHTA, CDR2 FQGNSA. CDR3 in amino acids: CASSSQDGHQPQHF. The CDR3 DNA sequence: TGTGCCAGCAGCTCCCAGGACGGGCATCAGCCCCAGCATTTT.

The J gene is TRBJ2-1, the V gene TRBV29-1, with 14 bases that match TRBD2. Trimming cost V 7 bases and J 4 bases; bases outside gene matches: 12. CDR1 and CDR2 from the germline V gene are SQVTM and ANQGSEA. This CDR3 region has 17 residues. The chain's CDR3 is CSAQGLAGAPRYNEQFF. CDR3 sequence (DNA): TGCAGCGCCCAGGGACTAGCGGGAGCTCCCAGATACAATGAGCAGTTCTTC.

The J gene is TRBJ1-5, the V gene TRBV30; 7 bases map to TRBD1. The CDR3 length is 13 residues. Trimming cost V 5 bases and J 0 bases; bases outside gene matches: 1. In germline, CDR1 is GTSNPN, CDR2 SVGIG (reference sequence). Here the CDR3 reads CAWGTDSNQPQHF. Written as DNA, the CDR3 is TGTGCCTGGGGGACAGATAGCAATCAGCCCCAGCATTTT.

This chain links TRBV3-1 with TRBJ2-6, with no clear D. Germline values: CDR1 LGHDT, CDR2 YNNKEL (reference sequence). This CDR3 is built from 15 residues. The V end lost 3 bases, the J end lost 0 bases, and 6 bases lay between the germline ends. The CDR3 here is CASSQLLSGANVLTF. The CDR3 region has the DNA TGTGCCAGCAGCCAGTTACTCTCTGGGGCCAACGTCCTGACTTTC.

The chain carries TRBV29-1 and TRBJ2-1; D remains ambiguous. The CDR3 spans 15 residues. Trimming cost V 2 bases and J 0 bases, with 11 bases left between them. CDR1 and CDR2 (germline): SQVTM, ANQGSEA. The CDR3 loop is CSVEREQYSYNEQFF. The CDR3 nucleotides are TGCAGCGTTGAAAGAGAACAGTACTCCTACAATGAGCAGTTCTTC.

This chain joins TRBV29-1 and TRBJ2-3, with 9 bases identical to TRBD2. Per germline, CDR1 SQVTM and CDR2 ANQGSEA. This CDR3 has 16 residues. Trimming at V came to 0 bases and at J to 3 bases, leaving 7 bases not matched to a gene. CDR3 region: CSVEDGGGRVTDTQYF. DNA of the CDR3: TGCAGCGTTGAAGATGGTGGCGGGAGGGTGACAGATACGCAGTATTTT.

The chain uses TRBV7-2 and TRBJ2-1; 9 bases are shared with TRBD2. The CDR3 has 17 residues. The V and J ends lost 1 base and 6 bases, in that order; junction bases with no gene match: 10. In germline, CDR1 is SGHTA, CDR2 FQGNSA. The CDR3 nucleotides read TGTGCCAGCAGCTTAGGGCTAGCGGGGAGAGGGGTCAATGAGCAGTTCTTC. Its translation: CASSLGLAGRGVNEQFF.

The chain is built from TRBV24-1 and TRBJ1-2; D possibly corresponds to TRBD1 (6 bases). With 3 bases removed from V and 0 bases from J, the gap between germline ends came to 10 bases. The germline V gene encodes CDR1 KGHDR and CDR2 SFDVKD. The CDR3 sequence is 15 residues long. CDR3 residues: CATSDRTETNYGYTF. For the CDR3, the DNA is TGTGCCACCAGTGATAGGACAGAAACTAACTATGGCTACACCTTC.

This sequence joins TRBV18 and TRBJ2-1; D is undetermined. Germline V gene sequence: CDR1 KGHSH, CDR2 LQKENI. The V end lost 2 bases, the J end lost 5 bases, and 10 bases lay between the germline ends. The CDR3 loop spans 14 amino acids. The CDR3 DNA reads as TGTGCCAGCTCACCAGACCCGAACAACAATGAGCAGTTCTTC. Translation gives CASSPDPNNNEQFF. Looking up the rest from reference TRBV18 and TRBJ2-1 gives the full variable domain: NAGVMQNPRHLVRRRGQEARLRCSPMKGHSHVYWYRQLPEEGLKFMVYLQKENIIDESGMPKERFSAEFPKEGPSILRIQQVVRGDSAAYFCASSPDPNNNEQFFGPGTRLTVL.

This clonotype has a single count. The V call is TRBV30, the J call TRBJ2-3; D perhaps matches TRBD2 (5 bases). V was cut by 5 bases and J by 2 bases, with 11 bases left in between. Germline-derived CDR1 and CDR2 are GTSNPN and SVGIG (reference sequence). This CDR3 has 13 residues. The CDR3 protein is CAWLALLTDTQYF. CDR3 coding DNA: TGTGCCTGGCTAGCCCTCCTCACAGATACGCAGTATTTT.

The gene calls are TRBV7-9 and TRBJ2-1; perhaps TRBD2 as D (5 bases). Trimming cost V 7 bases and J 9 bases, with 13 bases left between them. CDR3 length: 12 amino acids. The V gene's germline CDR1 is SEHNR and CDR2 FQNEAQ (reference sequence). For the CDR3, the DNA is TGTGCCAGCACCCCTGACTATGGTGAGCAGTTCTTC. This translates into CASTPDYGEQFF.

This chain connects TRBV20-1 to TRBJ2-1, with 9 bases lining up with TRBD2. This CDR3 has 14 amino acids. Germline trimming cut 5 bases from V and 6 bases from J; bases unmatched to any gene: 8. The germline CDR1 and CDR2 sequences are DFQATT and SNEGSKA (reference sequence). The CDR3 is CSARPSGIGNEQFF. As DNA, the CDR3 is TGCAGTGCTCGTCCTAGCGGGATAGGCAATGAGCAGTTCTTC.

The chain couples TRBV7-2 to TRBJ2-3, with D maybe TRBD1 (6 bases). Germline V CDR1 and CDR2: SGHTA, FQGNSA. The CDR3 length is 14 residues. The V gene lost 0 bases and the J gene lost 6 bases, with 10 bases spanning the gap. This chain's CDR3 is CASSLAARGDTQYF. CDR3 coding DNA: TGTGCCAGCAGCTTAGCAGCGAGGGGGGATACGCAGTATTTT.

The chain employs TRBV7-9 and TRBJ2-3; D perhaps matches TRBD2 (5 bases). V lost 5 bases, J lost 0 bases, and 12 bases lay in between. The CDR3 is made up of 15 amino acids. CDR1 and CDR2 (germline): SEHNR, FQNEAQ (reference sequence). The CDR3 nucleotides are TGTGCCAGCAGCCACGGACGGACTAGCACAGATACGCAGTATTTT. Its protein is CASSHGRTSTDTQYF.

The V call is TRBV15, the J call TRBJ2-7; 7 bases line up with TRBD1. Germline values: CDR1 LNHNV, CDR2 YYDKDF (reference sequence). The junction had 8 bases not matched to a gene; V was cut back by 0 bases and J by 6 bases. The CDR3 consists of 15 residues. CDR3 sequence: CATSRDPRGSGEQYF. In DNA form, the CDR3 reads TGTGCCACCAGCAGAGATCCCAGGGGGTCGGGCGAGCAGTACTTC.

The chain joins TRBV19 to TRBJ2-1; maybe TRBD2 (6 bases). The CDR3 loop spans 13 amino acids. Trimming removed 6 bases at V and 7 bases at J, with 13 bases between. Germline assignment: CDR1 LNHDA and CDR2 SQIVND (reference sequence). CDR3 loop: CASRAPLANEQFF. The CDR3 DNA reads TGTGCCAGTAGAGCCCCGCTAGCGAATGAGCAGTTCTTC.

V gene TRBV5-4 combines with J gene TRBJ2-4; D not certain. This CDR3 is built from 14 residues. Germline assignment: CDR1 SGHNT and CDR2 YYREEE (reference sequence). The V gene lost 4 bases and the J gene lost 2 bases, with 10 bases spanning the gap. The CDR3 here is CASSPESTKNIQYF. The CDR3 coding sequence is TGTGCCAGCAGCCCCGAGTCGACCAAAAACATTCAGTACTTC.

This clonotype has only one observation. The chain has TRBV20-1 and TRBJ2-5; maybe TRBD1 (5 bases). This CDR3 region has 13 residues. Germline V lookup: CDR1 DFQATT, CDR2 SNEGSKA (reference sequence). With 1 base removed from V and 3 bases from J, the gap between germline ends came to 9 bases. Here the CDR3 DNA reads TGCAGTGCTAGAGTGGACATCGAAGAGACCCAGTACTTC. This codes for CSARVDIEETQYF.

This clonotype showed up just once. The rearrangement uses TRBV12-3 or TRBV12-4 and TRBJ1-1; D possibly corresponds to TRBD1 (5 bases). Trimming stripped 6 bases from V and 8 bases from J, with 13 bases between. The CDR3 has 12 amino acids. This chain's CDR3 is CASSHDSREAFF. The CDR3 DNA reads as TGTGCCAGCAGCCATGACAGTCGGGAAGCTTTCTTT.

The chain couples TRBV29-1 to TRBJ2-1; D is possibly TRBD1 (6 bases). Germline lookup yields CDR1 SQVTM and CDR2 ANQGSEA. V was shortened by 6 bases and J by 6 bases, with 9 bases between the two germline ends. The CDR3 sequence is 11 residues long. CDR3 sequence reads: CSVTGSNEQFF. The CDR3 DNA reads as TGCAGCGTCACAGGGTCCAATGAGCAGTTCTTC.

The chain links TRBV24-1 to TRBJ2-3; the match to TRBD2 covers 10 bases. V shed 6 bases and J 3 bases; nucleotides not matched to a gene: 5. CDR1 is KGHDR and CDR2 is SFDVKD in the germline V gene. The CDR3 length is 15 residues. The CDR3 DNA sequence: TGTGCCACCAGTCCTAGCGGGAGTTCGACAGATACGCAGTATTTT. Translated, it gives CATSPSGSSTDTQYF.

The rearrangement links TRBV27 to TRBJ2-2; TRBD2 matches at 8 bases. With 3 bases clipped from V and 4 bases from J, the junction kept 4 bases outside the gene matches. Per germline, CDR1 MNHEY and CDR2 SMNVEV (reference sequence). The CDR3 extends over 15 amino acids. The CDR3, as DNA: TGTGCCAGCAGTTTTTCGCGGGGGGTCACCGGGGAGCTGTTTTTT. It encodes CASSFSRGVTGELFF.

The CDR3 nucleotides are TGCAGCGCCTCCCAGGTAGCCGAAGCTTTCTTT. It yields the protein CSASQVAEAFF. This chain connects TRBV29-1 to TRBJ1-1; D uncertain. This CDR3 has 11 residues. Germline V CDR1 and CDR2: SQVTM, ANQGSEA. V dropped 7 bases and J dropped 8 bases, with 14 bases sitting between them.

The chain recombines TRBV29-1 with TRBJ2-3; 9 bases fit TRBD1. This CDR3 comprises 13 residues. With 7 bases clipped from V and 4 bases from J, the junction kept 6 bases outside the gene matches. Germline assignment: CDR1 SQVTM and CDR2 ANQGSEA. The CDR3 is CSASDRGADTQYF. The CDR3 DNA reads as TGCAGCGCCTCGGACAGGGGCGCAGATACGCAGTATTTT.